This TCR beta chain was observed in a study of Ad26.COV2.S vaccination and SARS-CoV-2 variants. Germline CDR1 SGHDN, CDR2 FVKESK. This CDR3 comprises 16 residues. Deletions cut 4 bases from V and 0 bases from J, with 12 bases between. Treatment meaning: 15 to 20 received Ad26.COV2.S at low or high dose, single or two shots; 5 received placebo; per-sample allocation not given. Sampling was performed 63 days after the first vaccine or placebo injection. Data came from immunoSEQ multiplex PCR; TCRdb stores just in-frame clones and leaves some out. This sample has 450,000 to 550,000 clones, with about 88% found just once.

This receptor was taken from a person between 18 and 65 years old who received the Ad26.COV2.S COVID-19 vaccine or a placebo. V and J are TRBV14 and TRBJ1-4; no clear D. The sequencing used peripheral blood, collected in a trial of Ad26.COV2.S vaccine versus placebo. CDR3 in amino acids: CASSPTRVATNEKLFF. The DNA for the CDR3 is TGTGCCAGCAGCCCCACGAGGGTGGCAACTAATGAAAAACTGTTTTTT.